Below, 13 T cell receptor beta chains from the same sample are listed, as sequenced in a study of cytomegalovirus exposure and HLA in healthy donors. The PCR had 60 Vbeta and 13 Jbeta primers. Assay: immunoSEQ multiplex PCR; the TCRdb copy retains only in-frame clones and omits some. The table shows about 160,000 clones, with roughly 80% occurring only once. The material sequenced was PBMCs. The receptors derive from a male donor in good health and CMV-seronegative.

This clone was observed at least ten times. The chain couples TRBV18 to TRBJ1-5; TRBD1 aligns across 7 bases. V lost 3 bases and J lost 7; bases outside the gene matches: 6. CDR1 KGHSH and CDR2 LQKENI come from the germline V gene. This CDR3 has 14 residues. CDR3 DNA: TGTGCCAGCTCACCGGAAGGGGGCCCCCAGCCCCAGCATTTT. This gives the protein CASSPEGGPQPQHF.

The V call is TRBV7-9, the J call TRBJ2-4; 10 bases are shared with TRBD1. V shed 7 bases, J shed 8 bases, and the junction held 8 bases outside the gene matches. The CDR3 is 14 amino acids. CDR1 is SEHNR, CDR2 FQNEAQ, per germline (reference sequence). The CDR3 loop is CASTLRTGGDIQYF. The CDR3 DNA reads TGTGCCAGCACCCTTAGGACAGGGGGGGACATTCAGTACTTC.

This chain joins TRBV2 and TRBJ2-1; 9 bases are a match to TRBD1. V shed 5 bases, J shed 9 bases, and the junction held 8 bases outside the gene matches. The CDR3 runs 14 residues. Germline assignment: CDR1 SNHLY and CDR2 FYNNEI. The CDR3 nucleotides read TGTGCCAGCAGTCTCGGGACAGGGTCGATTGAGCAGTTCTTC. Protein sequence: CASSLGTGSIEQFF.

V is TRBV6-6 and J is TRBJ2-2; tentative D call: TRBD2 (5 bases). CDR3 length: 12 residues. The V gene lost 10 bases and the J gene lost 4 bases, with 10 bases spanning the gap. CDR1 and CDR2 (germline): MNHNY, SVGAGI (reference sequence). CDR3 nucleotides: TGTGCCATCCGGCGGGTCACCGGGGAGCTGTTTTTT. Its protein is CAIRRVTGELFF.

This clone was detected once. CDR3 in amino acids: CASSSQGAGANVLTF. The CDR3 DNA reads as TGTGCCAGCAGCTCGCAGGGGGCTGGGGCCAACGTCCTGACTTTC. This chain links TRBV7-2 with TRBJ2-6; TRBD1 aligns across 7 bases. V dropped 4 bases and J dropped 2; count of bases not matched to a gene: 2. The CDR3 extends over 15 amino acids. The germline CDR1 and CDR2 sequences are SGHTA and FQGNSA.

The chain couples TRBV14 to TRBJ2-5; 8 nucleotides align to TRBD2. Trimming cost V 4 bases and J 4 bases; bases outside gene matches: 5. The CDR3 spans 14 residues. Germline-derived CDR1 and CDR2 are SGHDN and FVKESK. The CDR3 here is CASSLRGAPETQYF. CDR3 bases: TGTGCCAGCAGCCTGCGGGGGGCTCCAGAGACCCAGTACTTC. Looking up the rest from reference TRBV14 and TRBJ2-5 gives the full variable domain: EAGVTQFPSHSVIEKGQTVTLRCDPISGHDNLYWYRRVMGKEIKFLLHFVKESKQDESGMPNNRFLAERTGGTYSTLKVQPAELEDSGVYFCASSLRGAPETQYFGPGTRLLVL.

The chain carries TRBV7-9 and TRBJ2-3; the match to TRBD2 covers 9 bases. The CDR3 runs to 17 residues. Losses at the gene ends were 1 base for V and 3 bases for J; bases not matched to a gene: 8. Germline assignment: CDR1 SEHNR and CDR2 FQNEAQ (reference sequence). This CDR3 reads CASSLVQVREGTDTQYF. Here the CDR3 DNA reads TGTGCCAGCAGCTTAGTACAGGTGCGGGAGGGAACAGATACGCAGTATTTT.

This clone showed up just once. The chain is built from TRBV19 and TRBJ2-5, with D tentatively TRBD2 (5 bases). This CDR3 has 16 residues. The V and J ends lost 5 bases and 1 base respectively, with 17 bases between them. In germline, CDR1 is LNHDA, CDR2 SQIVND (reference sequence). CDR3: CASSSGNRPFQETQYF. The CDR3 DNA is TGTGCCAGTAGTTCCGGGAACAGACCCTTCCAAGAGACCCAGTACTTC.

The rearrangement links TRBV4-1 to TRBJ2-5; D might be TRBD1 (6 bases). Gene TRBJ2-7 matches the end of the DNA better, so the J call may be wrong. The germline V gene encodes CDR1 MGHRA and CDR2 YSYEKL. The CDR3 has 18 amino acids. For the CDR3, the DNA is TGCGCCAGCAGCCAAGAGACCCTACAGGGCAGGTTGGGCTACGAGCAGTACTTC. Translated, it gives CASSQETLQGRLGYEQYF.

The chain links TRBV25-1 to TRBJ1-2; 9 nucleotides line up with TRBD1. Germline values: CDR1 MGHDK, CDR2 SYGVNS. The CDR3 covers 15 residues. V lost 2 bases, J lost 5 bases, and 6 bases stayed unmatched. The CDR3 region has the DNA TGTGCCAGCAGTGAAACAGGGGGCGCTGGGTATGGCTACACCTTC. Protein sequence: CASSETGGAGYGYTF.

The V gene is TRBV29-1, the J gene TRBJ2-3; TRBD1 matches at 7 bases. CDR3 size: 13 residues. The ends lost 6 bases at V and 3 bases at J; junction bases unmatched: 6. The germline gives CDR1 SQVTM, CDR2 ANQGSEA. As DNA, the CDR3 is TGCAGCGTCCGGACAGGCGGGACAGATACGCAGTATTTT. Translation gives CSVRTGGTDTQYF.

The V and J genes are TRBV27 and TRBJ2-1, with D hard to call. Trimming pared 7 bases from V and 6 bases from J, leaving 13 bases between. The CDR3 runs 13 residues. Looked up from germline, CDR1 is MNHEY and CDR2 is SMNVEV (reference sequence). CDR3: CASKSSDGNEQFF. In DNA form, the CDR3 reads TGTGCCAGCAAATCCAGCGATGGCAATGAGCAGTTCTTC.

The CDR3 DNA reads as TGTGCCAGCAGCCCTACAGGGGGCCTAGGCTACACCTTC. Encoded protein: CASSPTGGLGYTF. The chain employs TRBV6-6 and TRBJ1-2; 9 bases line up with TRBD1. J lost 8 bases, V lost 6 bases, and 7 bases had no gene match. The CDR3 spans 13 residues. Germline V gene sequence: CDR1 MNHNY, CDR2 SVGAGI (reference sequence).